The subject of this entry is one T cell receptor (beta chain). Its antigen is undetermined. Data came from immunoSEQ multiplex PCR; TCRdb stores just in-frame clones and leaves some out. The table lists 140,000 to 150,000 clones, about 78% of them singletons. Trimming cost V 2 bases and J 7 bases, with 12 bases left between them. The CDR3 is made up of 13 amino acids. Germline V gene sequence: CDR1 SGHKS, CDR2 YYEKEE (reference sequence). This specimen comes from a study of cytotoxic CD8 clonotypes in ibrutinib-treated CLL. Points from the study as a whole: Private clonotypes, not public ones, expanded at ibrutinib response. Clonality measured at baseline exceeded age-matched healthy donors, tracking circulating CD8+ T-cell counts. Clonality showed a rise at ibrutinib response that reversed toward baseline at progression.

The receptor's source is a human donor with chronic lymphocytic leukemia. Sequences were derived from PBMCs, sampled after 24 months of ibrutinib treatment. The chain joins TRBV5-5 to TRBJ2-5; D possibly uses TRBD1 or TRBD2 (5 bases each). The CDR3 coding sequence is TGTGCCAGCAGCTTTGGGCAGAGGGGGACCCAGTACTTC. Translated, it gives CASSFGQRGTQYF. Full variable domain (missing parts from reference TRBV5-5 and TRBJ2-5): DAGVTQSPTHLIKTRGQQVTLRCSPISGHKSVSWYQQVLGQGPQFIFQYYEKEERGRGNFPDRFSARQFPNYSSELNVNALLLGDSALYLCASSFGQRGTQYFGPGTRLLVL.